The clone carrying this T cell receptor beta chain was seen only a few times. Its target is not known. From the RT-PCR reads, TCRdb called clonotypes with MiXCR, one entry per CDR3 protein. The data contain roughly 620,000 distinct CDR3 sequences, around 11% of them singletons. Germline CDR1 and CDR2: SGHRS and YFSETQ. This CDR3 comprises 13 residues. Trimming left V 0 bases short and J 6 bases short, with 9 bases between. The source of the sample is a study of response to subunit inactivated influenza vaccine. Overall study findings and caveats: A suggestion made by the authors is that each seasonal influenza vaccination recruits few new T cells.

These data were also reused for a study on T cells expressing NK-cell markers. That work contributes: The authors generated TCR beta cDNA through 5'RACE template switching with UMIs. It was sorted CD3+CD56-NKG2C+, CD3+CD56+NKG2C- and CD3+CD56+NKG2C+ T cells that provided the TCR beta repertoires. With respect to HCMV, seven of the eight sequenced donors were seropositive, and one was seronegative. In several donors, these clonotypes also led the CD3+CD56-NKG2C+ fraction.

The TCR sequence derives from a man aged 50-60 years who received an inactivated influenza vaccine. The chain has TRBV5-1 and TRBJ2-5; D is uncertain. The sample here was PBMCs from blood, taken on the day of vaccination. The CDR3 loop is CASSLEGVKTQYF. As DNA, the CDR3 is TGCGCCAGCAGCTTGGAAGGCGTGAAGACCCAGTACTTC.